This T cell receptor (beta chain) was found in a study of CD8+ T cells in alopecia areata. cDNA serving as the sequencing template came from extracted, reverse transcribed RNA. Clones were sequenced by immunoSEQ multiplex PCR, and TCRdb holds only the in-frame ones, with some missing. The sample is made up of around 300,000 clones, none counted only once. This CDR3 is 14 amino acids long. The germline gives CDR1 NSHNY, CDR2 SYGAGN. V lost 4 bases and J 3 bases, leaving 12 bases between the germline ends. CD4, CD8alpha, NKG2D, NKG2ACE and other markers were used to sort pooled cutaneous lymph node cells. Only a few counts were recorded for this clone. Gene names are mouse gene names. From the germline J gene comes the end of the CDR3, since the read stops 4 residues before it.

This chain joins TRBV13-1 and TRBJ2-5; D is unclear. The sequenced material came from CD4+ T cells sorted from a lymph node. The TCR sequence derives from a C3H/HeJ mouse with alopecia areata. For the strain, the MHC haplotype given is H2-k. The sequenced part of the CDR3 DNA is TGTGCCAGCAGTCCCCTCTCTTTTCAAGAC. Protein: CASSPLSFQD. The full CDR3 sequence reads CASSPLSFQDTQYF.